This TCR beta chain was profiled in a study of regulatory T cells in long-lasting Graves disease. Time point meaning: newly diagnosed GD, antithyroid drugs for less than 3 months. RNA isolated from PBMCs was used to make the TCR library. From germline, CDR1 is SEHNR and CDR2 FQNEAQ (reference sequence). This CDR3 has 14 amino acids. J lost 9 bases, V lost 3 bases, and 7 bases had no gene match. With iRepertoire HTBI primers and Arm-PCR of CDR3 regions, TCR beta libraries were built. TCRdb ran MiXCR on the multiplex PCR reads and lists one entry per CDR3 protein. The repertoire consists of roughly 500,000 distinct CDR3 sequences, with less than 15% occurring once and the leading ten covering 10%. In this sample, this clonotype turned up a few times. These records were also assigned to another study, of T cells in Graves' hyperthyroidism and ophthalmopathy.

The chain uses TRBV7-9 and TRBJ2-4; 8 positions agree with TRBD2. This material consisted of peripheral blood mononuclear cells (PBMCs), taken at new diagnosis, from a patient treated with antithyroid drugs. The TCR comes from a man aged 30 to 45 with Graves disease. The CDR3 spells CASSFSSGLFIQYF. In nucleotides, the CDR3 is TGTGCCAGCAGCTTTTCTAGCGGGCTGTTCATTCAGTACTTC.